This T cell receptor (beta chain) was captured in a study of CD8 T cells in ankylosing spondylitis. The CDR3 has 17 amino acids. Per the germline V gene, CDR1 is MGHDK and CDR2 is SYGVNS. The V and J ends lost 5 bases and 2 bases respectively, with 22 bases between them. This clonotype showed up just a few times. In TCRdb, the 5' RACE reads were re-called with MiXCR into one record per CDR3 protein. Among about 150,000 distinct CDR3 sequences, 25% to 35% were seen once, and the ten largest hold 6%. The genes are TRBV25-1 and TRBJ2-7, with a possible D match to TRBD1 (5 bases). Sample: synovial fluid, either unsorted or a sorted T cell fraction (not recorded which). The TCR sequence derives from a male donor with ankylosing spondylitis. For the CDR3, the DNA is TGTGCCAGCAGTCCCCGGTTCGAGCAGGGTCCTACCTACGAGCAGTACTTC. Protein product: CASSPRFEQGPTYEQYF.